This TCR beta chain was sequenced for a study of T cells after yellow fever vaccination. A 5'RACE template-switching step, the method used to make TCR cDNA, added a universal primer site and UMIs. Each CDR3 protein gets one entry after TCRdb re-called the 5' RACE reads with MiXCR. The table lists around 250,000 distinct CDR3 sequences, about 5% of them singletons. This clonotype showed up just a few times. What it binds is not known. The germline V gene encodes CDR1 SGHVS and CDR2 FQNEAQ. The junction had 16 bases not matched to a gene; V was cut back by 5 bases and J by 6 bases. The CDR3 sequence is 17 residues long. The study's findings and limits: Secondary responses were weaker yet peaked faster, day 5 versus 15.

The specimen comprised CD4+ T cells sorted from PBMCs, sampled on the day of the yellow fever booster vaccination. The V and J genes are TRBV7-8 and TRBJ1-2, with 9 bases matching TRBD1. The receptor's source is a man aged 18 to 29 who received the YFV17D yellow fever vaccine. In DNA form, the CDR3 reads TGTGCCAGCAGCCACCGGGACAGGGCCCCGAGGTCGGATGGCTACACCTTC. Translating it yields CASSHRDRAPRSDGYTF.